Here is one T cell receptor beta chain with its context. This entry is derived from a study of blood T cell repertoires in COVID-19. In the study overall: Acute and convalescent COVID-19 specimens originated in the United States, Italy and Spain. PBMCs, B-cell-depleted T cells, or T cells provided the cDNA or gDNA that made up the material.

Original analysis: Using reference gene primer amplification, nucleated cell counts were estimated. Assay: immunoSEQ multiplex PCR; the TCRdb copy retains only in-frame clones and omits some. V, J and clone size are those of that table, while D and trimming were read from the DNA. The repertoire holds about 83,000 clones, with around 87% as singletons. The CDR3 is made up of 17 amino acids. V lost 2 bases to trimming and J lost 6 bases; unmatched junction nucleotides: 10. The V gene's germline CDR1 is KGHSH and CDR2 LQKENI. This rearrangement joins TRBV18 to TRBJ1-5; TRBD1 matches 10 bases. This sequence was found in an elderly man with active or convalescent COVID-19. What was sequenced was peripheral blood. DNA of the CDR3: TGTGCCAGCTCACCAGACTCAGACGGGACAGGGGTTCAGCCCCAGCATTTT. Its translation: CASSPDSDGTGVQPQHF.